These 5 T cell receptor beta chains originate from one sample sequenced in a study of post-analysis software for immune sequencing data. General observations from the study: TRBV5-6, TRBV5-1 and TRBV20-1 belonged to a set of roughly five TRBV segments that were more frequent in patients than controls.

Prepared libraries of TCR beta cDNA carried unique molecular identifiers. TCRdb used MiXCR to reprocess the PCR reads, holding one entry per CDR3 protein. The table lists approximately 150,000 distinct CDR3 sequences, around 30% of them singletons. Antigen specificity for these receptors is unknown. Sample: blood. The receptor set was obtained from a girl aged 10 to 17 with multiple sclerosis.

The chain has TRBV3-1 and TRBJ2-5; D gene unclear. The J call could be wrong; TRBJ2-7 is a better fit for the DNA end. The CDR3 has 13 amino acids. Germline CDR1 reads LGHDT; CDR2 reads YNNKEL (reference sequence). CDR3 region: CASSAGGTYEQYF. In DNA, the CDR3 is TGTGCCAGCAGCGCAGGCGGCACGTACGAGCAGTACTTC.

Concerning this clonotype itself: One end of the junction does not line up with germline, which may come from a read error. The chain is built from TRBV7-8 and TRBJ2-6; D tentatively reads TRBD1 or TRBD2 (6 bases each). Germline V gene lookup returns CDR1 SGHVS and CDR2 FQNEAQ. This CDR3 spans 18 amino acids. DNA of the CDR3: TGTGCCAGCAGCGCCGAGGGGGGCCCGAGCTCTGGGGCCGACGTCCTGACTTTC. Translating it yields CASSAEGGPSSGADVLTF.

Turning to this clonotype: This sequence may be a read error, since a much larger clone differs from it by one base. The genes are TRBV5-1 and TRBJ2-1; either TRBD1 or TRBD2 may fit D (7 bases each). Trimming cost V 2 bases and J 3 bases, with 15 bases left between them. CDR3 size: 16 residues. CDR1 SGHRS and CDR2 YFSETQ come from the germline V gene. CDR3 DNA: TGCGCCAGCAGCTTCCGCGGGGGACAGAGCTACAATGAGCAGTTCTTC. This translates into CASSFRGGQSYNEQFF.

The chain joins TRBV24-1 to TRBJ2-3, with a tentative D call TRBD1 (6 bases). Trimming took off 3 bases at V and 3 bases at J, with 12 bases between the two ends. The CDR3 sequence is 15 residues long. CDR1 is KGHDR, CDR2 SFDVKD, per germline. CDR3 protein: CATSDPNGQTDTQYF. CDR3 DNA sequence: TGTGCCACCAGTGATCCAAACGGACAGACAGATACGCAGTATTTT.

The chain employs TRBV5-1 and TRBJ2-5; the D is unclear. Germline V CDR1 and CDR2: SGHRS, YFSETQ. V lost 4 bases to trimming and J lost 5 bases, with 9 bases between them. CDR3 size: 12 residues. In DNA form, the CDR3 reads TGCGCCAGCAGCCAATCCGTGGAGACCCAGTACTTC. Its protein is CASSQSVETQYF.